Shown below are 2 T cell receptor beta chains from a single sample sequenced in a study of Ad26.COV2.S vaccination and SARS-CoV-2 variants. Treatment described: around 19 received Ad26.COV2.S at low or high dose, single or two shots; several received placebo; per-sample allocation not given. Following the first vaccine or placebo injection, samples were taken on day 63. Clones were read by immunoSEQ multiplex PCR, and TCRdb kept only the in-frame ones, dropping some. The repertoire holds about 440,000 clones, about 90% seen once, with about 4.5% in the top ten. Sequencing used peripheral blood, obtained in a trial of Ad26.COV2.S vaccine versus placebo. The origin of the receptors is a person between 18 and 59 years old who received the Ad26.COV2.S COVID-19 vaccine or a placebo.

Remarks on this clone: One end of the junction fails to match germline, which may point to a read error. This chain links TRBV10-3 with TRBJ2-1; D may correspond to TRBD1 or TRBD2 (7 bases each). Looked up from germline, CDR1 is ENHRY and CDR2 is SYGVKD. CDR3 length: 11 amino acids. As DNA, the CDR3 is TGTGCTATCAGGGGGGGGCGCGAGCAGTTCTTC. It codes for CAIRGGREQFF.

The V call is TRBV30, the J call TRBJ1-3; D unresolved. Trimming cost V 3 bases and J 0 bases, with 12 bases left between them. CDR1 GTSNPN and CDR2 SVGIG come from the germline V gene (reference sequence). CDR3 length equals 15 residues. The CDR3 DNA reads as TGTGCCTGGAGCACCTTTGAAAACTCTGGAAACACCATATATTTT. Translation gives CAWSTFENSGNTIYF. Supplemented by reference TRBV30 and TRBJ1-3, the full variable domain reads SQTIHQWPATLVQPVGSPLSLECTVEGTSNPNLYWYRQAAGRGLQLLFYSVGIGQISSEVPQNLSASRPQDRQFILSSKKLLLSDSGFYLCAWSTFENSGNTIYFGEGSWLTVV.